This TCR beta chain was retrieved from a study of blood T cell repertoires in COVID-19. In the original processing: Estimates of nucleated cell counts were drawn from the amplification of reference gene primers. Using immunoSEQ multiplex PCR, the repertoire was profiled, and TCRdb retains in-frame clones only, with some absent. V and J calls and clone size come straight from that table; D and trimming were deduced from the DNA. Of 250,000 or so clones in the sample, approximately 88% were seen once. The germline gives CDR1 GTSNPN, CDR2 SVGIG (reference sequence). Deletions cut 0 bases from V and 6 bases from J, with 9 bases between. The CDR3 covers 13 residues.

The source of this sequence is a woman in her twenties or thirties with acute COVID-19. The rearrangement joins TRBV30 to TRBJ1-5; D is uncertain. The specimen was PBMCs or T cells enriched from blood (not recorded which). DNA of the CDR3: TGTGCCTGGAGTGTGGAGGGCGGTCAGCCCCAGCATTTT. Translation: CAWSVEGGQPQHF.